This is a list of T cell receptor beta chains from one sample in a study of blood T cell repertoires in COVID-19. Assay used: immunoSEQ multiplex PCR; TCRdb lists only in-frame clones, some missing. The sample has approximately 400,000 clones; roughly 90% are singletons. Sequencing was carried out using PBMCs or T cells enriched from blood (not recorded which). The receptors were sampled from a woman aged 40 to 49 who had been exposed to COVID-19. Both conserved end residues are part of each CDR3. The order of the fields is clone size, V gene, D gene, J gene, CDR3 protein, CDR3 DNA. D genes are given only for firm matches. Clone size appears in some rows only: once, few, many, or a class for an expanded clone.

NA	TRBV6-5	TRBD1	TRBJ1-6	CASTRWTGHNSPLHF	TGTGCCAGCACCCGATGGACAGGGCATAATTCACCCCTCCACTTT
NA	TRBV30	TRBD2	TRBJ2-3	CAWSKGLAGADTQYF	TGTGCCTGGAGCAAGGGACTAGCGGGGGCCGATACGCAGTATTTT
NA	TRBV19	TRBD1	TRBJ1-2	CASSLSTGQGAAGYTF	TGTGCCAGTAGTTTGTCCACAGGACAGGGGGCGGCTGGCTACACCTTC
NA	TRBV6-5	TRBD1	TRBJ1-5	CASRGQPNQPQHF	TGTGCCAGCAGGGGACAGCCCAATCAGCCCCAGCATTTT
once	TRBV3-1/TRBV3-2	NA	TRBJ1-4	CASSQGPLVGPKLFF	TGTGCCAGCAGCCAAGGTCCACTGGTGGGGCCAAAACTGTTTTTT
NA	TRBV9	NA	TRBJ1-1	CASSVTEGTEAFF	TGTGCCAGCAGCGTCACGGAGGGCACTGAAGCTTTCTTT
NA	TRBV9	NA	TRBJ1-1	CASSVATRNTEAFF	TGTGCCAGCAGCGTAGCTACGAGGAACACTGAAGCTTTCTTT
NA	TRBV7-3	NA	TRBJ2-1	CASSQEGTGAYNEQFF	TGTGCCAGCAGCCAAGAAGGGACTGGAGCATACAATGAGCAGTTCTTC
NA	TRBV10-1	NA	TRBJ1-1	CASSPGDTEAFF	TGCGCCAGCAGTCCCGGGGATACTGAAGCTTTCTTT
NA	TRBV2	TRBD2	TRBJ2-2	CASSDRAGGNTGELFF	TGTGCCAGCAGTGATCGGGCGGGAGGGAACACCGGGGAGCTGTTTTTT
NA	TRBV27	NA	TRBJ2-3	CASIEGIGGTDTQYF	TGTGCCAGCATAGAAGGGATCGGGGGCACAGATACGCAGTATTTT
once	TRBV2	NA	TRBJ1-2	CASSQKRGGSNYGYTF	TGTGCCAGCAGCCAGAAGAGGGGGGGGTCTAACTATGGCTACACCTTC
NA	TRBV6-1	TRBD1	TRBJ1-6	CASSDVGQGNNSPLHF	TGTGCCAGCAGTGATGTCGGACAGGGCAATAATTCACCCCTCCACTTT
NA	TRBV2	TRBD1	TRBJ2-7	CASISGQGNYEQYF	TGTGCCAGCATTAGTGGACAGGGAAACTACGAGCAGTACTTC
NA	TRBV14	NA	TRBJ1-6	CASSRSPGLYSPLHF	TGTGCCAGCAGCCGCAGCCCAGGCTTATATTCACCCCTCCACTTT
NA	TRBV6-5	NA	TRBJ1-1	CASRKEDTEAFF	TGTGCCAGCAGAAAGGAGGACACTGAAGCTTTCTTT
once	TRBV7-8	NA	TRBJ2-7	CASSRVTYEQYF	TGTGCCAGCAGCCGCGTTACCTACGAGCAGTACTTC
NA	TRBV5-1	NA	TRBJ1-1	CASSLRSTNTEAFF	TGCGCCAGCAGCTTAAGGAGTACTAACACTGAAGCTTTCTTT
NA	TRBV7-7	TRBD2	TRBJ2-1	CASSLGTSGSYEQFF	TGTGCTAGCAGCTTAGGGACTAGCGGGAGCTATGAGCAGTTCTTC
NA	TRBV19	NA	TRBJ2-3	CASSAGPTDTQYF	TGTGCCAGTAGTGCGGGACCCACAGATACGCAGTATTTT
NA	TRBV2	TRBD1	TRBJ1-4	CASSGRQGDEKLFF	TGTGCCAGCAGTGGGCGGCAGGGGGATGAAAAACTGTTTTTT
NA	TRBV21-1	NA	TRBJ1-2	CASSKMGGPLQDGYTF	TGTGCCAGCAGCAAAATGGGGGGACCCCTCCAGGATGGCTACACCTTC
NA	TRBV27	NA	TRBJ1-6	CASSLVGSNSPLHF	TGTGCCAGCAGTTTAGTGGGCAGTAATTCACCCCTCCACTTT